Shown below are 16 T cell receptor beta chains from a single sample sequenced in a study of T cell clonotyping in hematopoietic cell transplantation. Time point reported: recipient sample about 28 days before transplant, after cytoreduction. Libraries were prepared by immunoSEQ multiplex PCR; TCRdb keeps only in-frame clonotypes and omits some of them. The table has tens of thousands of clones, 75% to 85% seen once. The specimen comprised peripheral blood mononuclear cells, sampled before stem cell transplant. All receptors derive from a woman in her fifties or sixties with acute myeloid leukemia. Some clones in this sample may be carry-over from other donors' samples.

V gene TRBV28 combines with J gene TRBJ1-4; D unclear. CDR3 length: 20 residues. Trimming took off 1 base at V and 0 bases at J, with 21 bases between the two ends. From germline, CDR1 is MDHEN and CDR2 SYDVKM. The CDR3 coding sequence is TGTGCCAGCAGTTTATCCCCGAGGTGGGGAGGTAGTTCAACTAATGAAAAACTGTTTTTT. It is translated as CASSLSPRWGGSSTNEKLFF. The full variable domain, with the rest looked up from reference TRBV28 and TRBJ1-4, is DVKVTQSSRYLVKRTGEKVFLECVQDMDHENMFWYRQDPGLGLRLIYFSYDVKMKEKGDIPEGYSVSREKKERFSLILESASTNQTSMYLCASSLSPRWGGSSTNEKLFFGSGTQLSVL.

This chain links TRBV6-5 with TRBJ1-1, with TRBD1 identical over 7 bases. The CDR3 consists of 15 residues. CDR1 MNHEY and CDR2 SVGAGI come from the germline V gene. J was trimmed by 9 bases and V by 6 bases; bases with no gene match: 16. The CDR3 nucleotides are TGTGCCAGCAGAGATCGACAGGGAGATTCAGGGAAAGCTTTCTTT. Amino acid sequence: CASRDRQGDSGKAFF.

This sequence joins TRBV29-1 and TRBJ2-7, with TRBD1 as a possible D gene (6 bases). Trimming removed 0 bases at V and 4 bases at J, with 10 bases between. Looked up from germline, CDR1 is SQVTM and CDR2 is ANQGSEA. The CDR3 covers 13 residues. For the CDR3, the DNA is TGCAGCGTTGAAGAGGGGACACTGTACGAGCAGTACTTC. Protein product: CSVEEGTLYEQYF.

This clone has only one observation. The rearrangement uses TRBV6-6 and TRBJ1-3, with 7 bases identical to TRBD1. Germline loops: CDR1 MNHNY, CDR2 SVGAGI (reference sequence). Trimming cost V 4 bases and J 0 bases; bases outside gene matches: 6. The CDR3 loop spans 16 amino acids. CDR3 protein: CASSFGQVFSGNTIYF. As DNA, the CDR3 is TGTGCCAGCAGTTTTGGACAGGTTTTCTCTGGAAACACCATATATTTT.

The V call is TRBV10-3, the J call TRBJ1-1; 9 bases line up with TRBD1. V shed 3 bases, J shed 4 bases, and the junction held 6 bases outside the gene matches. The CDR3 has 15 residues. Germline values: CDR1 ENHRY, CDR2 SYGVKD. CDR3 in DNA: TGTGCCATCAGTGATAGGGGGACAGGGAGCACTGAAGCTTTCTTT. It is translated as CAISDRGTGSTEAFF.

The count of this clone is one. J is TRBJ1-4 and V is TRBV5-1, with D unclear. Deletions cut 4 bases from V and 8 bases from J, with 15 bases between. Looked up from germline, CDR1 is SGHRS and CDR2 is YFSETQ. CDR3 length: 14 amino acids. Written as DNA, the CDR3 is TGCGCCAGCAGCCCCGAGTCGACCGGAGAAAAACTGTTTTTT. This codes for CASSPESTGEKLFF.

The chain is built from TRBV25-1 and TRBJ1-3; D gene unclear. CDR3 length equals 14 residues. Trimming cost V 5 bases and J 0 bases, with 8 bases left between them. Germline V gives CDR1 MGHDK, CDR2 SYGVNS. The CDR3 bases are TGTGCCAGCAGTCAGTCAGTCTCTGGAAACACCATATATTTT. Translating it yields CASSQSVSGNTIYF.

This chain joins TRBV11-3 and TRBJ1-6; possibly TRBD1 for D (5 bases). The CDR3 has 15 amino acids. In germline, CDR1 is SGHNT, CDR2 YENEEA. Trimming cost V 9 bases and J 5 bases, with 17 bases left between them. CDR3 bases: TGTGCCAGGTTAGTCGGCGGAGGGGATAATTCACCCCTCCACTTT. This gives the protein CARLVGGGDNSPLHF.

Here the CDR3 reads CASSIYQGDNEQFF. In nucleotides, the CDR3 is TGTGCCAGTAGTATTTACCAGGGCGACAATGAGCAGTTCTTC. The chain has TRBV19 and TRBJ2-1; a possible D gene is TRBD1 (5 bases). Germline V gives CDR1 LNHDA, CDR2 SQIVND (reference sequence). This CDR3 region has 14 residues. The ends were cut back, 3 bases at V and 5 bases at J, with 11 bases in the middle.

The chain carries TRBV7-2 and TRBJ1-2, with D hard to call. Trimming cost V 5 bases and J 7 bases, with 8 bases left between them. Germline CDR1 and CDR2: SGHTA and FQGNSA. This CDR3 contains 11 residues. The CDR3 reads CASSLSSGYTF. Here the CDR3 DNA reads TGTGCCAGCAGCCTCAGCTCTGGCTACACCTTC. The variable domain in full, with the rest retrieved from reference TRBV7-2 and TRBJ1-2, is GAGVSQSPSNKVTEKGKDVELRCDPISGHTALYWYRQSLGQGLEFLIYFQGNSAPDKSGLPSDRFSAERTGGSVSTLTIQRTQQEDSAVYLCASSLSSGYTFGSGTRLTVV.

CDR3 DNA sequence: TGTGCCAGCAGTACACAGGGCCAGCCCCAGCATTTT. It yields the protein CASSTQGQPQHF. This chain links TRBV28 with TRBJ1-5; weak D call: TRBD1 (6 bases). CDR1 and CDR2 from the germline V gene are MDHEN and SYDVKM. This CDR3 contains 12 residues. V was clipped by 5 bases and J by 7 bases, with 9 bases between them. The variable domain in full, completed from reference TRBV28 and TRBJ1-5, reads DVKVTQSSRYLVKRTGEKVFLECVQDMDHENMFWYRQDPGLGLRLIYFSYDVKMKEKGDIPEGYSVSREKKERFSLILESASTNQTSMYLCASSTQGQPQHFGDGTRLSIL.

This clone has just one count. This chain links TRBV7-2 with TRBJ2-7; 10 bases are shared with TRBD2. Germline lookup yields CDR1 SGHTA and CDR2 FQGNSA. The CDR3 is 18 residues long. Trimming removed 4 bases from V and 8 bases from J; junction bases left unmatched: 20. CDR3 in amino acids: CASSWGHRLAGPEGQQYF. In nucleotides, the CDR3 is TGTGCCAGCAGCTGGGGCCACAGACTAGCGGGCCCGGAGGGCCAGCAGTACTTC.

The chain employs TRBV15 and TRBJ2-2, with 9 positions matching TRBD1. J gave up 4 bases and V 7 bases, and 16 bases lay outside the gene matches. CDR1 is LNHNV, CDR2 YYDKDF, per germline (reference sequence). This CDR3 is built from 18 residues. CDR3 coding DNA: TGTGCCACCAAGGGGGTGACAGGGGGTCTGGGGGGCACCGGGGAGCTGTTTTTT. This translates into CATKGVTGGLGGTGELFF.

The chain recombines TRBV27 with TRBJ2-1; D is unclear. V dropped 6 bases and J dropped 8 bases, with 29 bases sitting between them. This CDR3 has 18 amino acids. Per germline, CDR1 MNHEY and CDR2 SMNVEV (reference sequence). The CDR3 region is CASSLRQEPYLHVHEQFF. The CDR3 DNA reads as TGTGCCAGCAGCCTTAGGCAGGAACCCTACCTACACGTCCATGAGCAGTTCTTC.

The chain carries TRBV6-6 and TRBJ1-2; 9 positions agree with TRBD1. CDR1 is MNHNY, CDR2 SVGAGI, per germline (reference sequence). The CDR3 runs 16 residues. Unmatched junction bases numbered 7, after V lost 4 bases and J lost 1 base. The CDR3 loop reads CASSSGQGLNNYGYTF. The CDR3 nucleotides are TGTGCCAGCAGTTCGGGACAGGGACTGAATAACTATGGCTACACCTTC.

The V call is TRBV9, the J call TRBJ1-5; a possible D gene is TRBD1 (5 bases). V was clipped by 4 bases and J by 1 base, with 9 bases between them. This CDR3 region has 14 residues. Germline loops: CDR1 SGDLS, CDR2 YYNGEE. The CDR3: CASSPGASNQPQHF. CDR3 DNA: TGTGCCAGCAGCCCCGGGGCAAGCAATCAGCCCCAGCATTTT.